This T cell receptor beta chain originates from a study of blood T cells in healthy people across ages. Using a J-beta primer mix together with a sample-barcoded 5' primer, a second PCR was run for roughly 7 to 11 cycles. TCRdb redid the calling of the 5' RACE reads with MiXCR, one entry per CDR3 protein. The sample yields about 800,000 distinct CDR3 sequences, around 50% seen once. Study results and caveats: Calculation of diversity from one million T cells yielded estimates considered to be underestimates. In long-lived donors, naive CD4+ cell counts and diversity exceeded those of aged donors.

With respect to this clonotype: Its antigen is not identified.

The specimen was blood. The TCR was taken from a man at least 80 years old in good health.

The CDR3: CSATGTGGTNEQFF. The CDR3 region has the DNA TGCAGTGCTACCGGGACAGGGGGAACCAATGAGCAGTTCTTC. The chain has TRBV20-1 and TRBJ2-1; 11 nucleotides agree with TRBD1. The CDR3 covers 14 residues. Germline CDR1 reads DFQATT; CDR2 reads SNEGSKA (reference sequence). With 4 bases clipped from V and 6 bases from J, the junction kept 5 bases outside the gene matches.